This passage covers 16 T cell receptor beta chains from one sample sequenced in a study of T cell repertoires in cytomegalovirus infection (dated by TCRdb to between 2018 and 2021). The meaning of the sample's treatment or condition label: in vitro stimulation with specific CMV peptide epitopes to enrich CMV-specific T cells. Their antigen targets remain unknown. Reads for this sample came from an Illumina HiSeq 1500. The public reads were run again by TCRdb, first through fastp at Q25 and then through MiXCR, and only productive beta chains were kept. All rows with the same CDR3 protein become a single entry with the most common DNA and genes. The sample table lists about 830,000 distinct CDR3 sequences, about 31% of them with a count of one. Jointly, the top ten make up around 12% of the sample. Sequencing was performed on cultured CD8+ T cells from PBMCs, taken from culture after CMV antigen stimulation. The receptor source for this set is a human donor in good health (CMV status not recorded). Some clones in this sample may be carry-over from other donors' samples.

This chain uses TRBV13 with TRBJ1-1, with TRBD1 as a possible D gene (5 bases). Trimming took 7 bases from V and 2 from J, leaving 17 bases between them. The CDR3 covers 15 residues. Per the germline V gene, CDR1 is PRHDT and CDR2 is FYEKMQ (reference sequence). The CDR3 protein is CASTTAPILNTEAFF. Written as DNA, the CDR3 is TGTGCCAGCACGACAGCCCCCATCTTAAACACTGAAGCTTTCTTT.

The chain has TRBV7-9 and TRBJ2-5, with a tentative D call TRBD1 (6 bases). Trimming took off 5 bases at V and 3 bases at J, with 10 bases between the two ends. The CDR3 has 13 residues. The V gene's germline CDR1 is SEHNR and CDR2 FQNEAQ (reference sequence). CDR3 sequence (DNA): TGTGCCAGCAGCGTGACAGGCGAAGAGACCCAGTACTTC. Encoded protein: CASSVTGEETQYF.

This chain uses TRBV7-6 with TRBJ2-1; the D gene is possibly TRBD1 (5 bases). Trimming pared 1 base from V and 6 bases from J, leaving 13 bases between. From germline, CDR1 is SGHVS and CDR2 FNYEAQ. The CDR3 runs 15 residues. For the CDR3, the DNA is TGTGCCAGCAGCTTAGAAGGGCAGGGTGGCAATGAGCAGTTCTTC. Protein product: CASSLEGQGGNEQFF.

This clonotype was found many times. The rearrangement links TRBV11-1 to TRBJ2-1; perhaps TRBD2 as D (7 bases). Between the trimmed V and J ends, which lost 8 bases and 0 bases, there was a span of 14 bases. CDR1 is SGHAT, CDR2 FQDESV, per germline (reference sequence). The CDR3 length is 15 residues. The CDR3 is CASGGGLHSYNEQFF. The CDR3 bases are TGTGCCAGCGGGGGGGGGCTACACTCCTACAATGAGCAGTTCTTC. Looking up the rest from reference TRBV11-1 and TRBJ2-1 gives the full variable domain: EAEVAQSPRYKITEKSQAVAFWCDPISGHATLYWYRQILGQGPELLVQFQDESVVDDSQLPKDRFSAERLKGVDSTLKIQPAELGDSAMYLCASGGGLHSYNEQFFGPGTRLTVL.

To note about this clonotype: Its ends do not fully match the called genes, so a read error is possible. The CDR3 bases are TGTGGCGGGGGAGAATACAATCAGCCCCAGCATTTT. Protein: CGGGEYNQPQHF. The chain combines TRBV29-1 with TRBJ1-5; TRBD1 is a possible D gene (5 bases). This CDR3 has 12 residues. Per germline, CDR1 SQVTM and CDR2 ANQGSEA.

This clonotype was seen a few times. V gene TRBV10-3 combines with J gene TRBJ2-3; perhaps TRBD2 as D (7 bases). Germline CDR1 ENHRY, CDR2 SYGVKD. Trimming removed 4 bases at V and 2 bases at J, with 16 bases between. This CDR3 region has 16 residues. CDR3 loop: CAISGGGAPPTDTQYF. CDR3 nucleotide sequence: TGTGCCATCAGTGGAGGGGGGGCCCCCCCCACAGATACGCAGTATTTT.

Points on this clonotype: This may arise from a read error, as a much more abundant clone is one base away. CDR3 amino acids: CVSSPLAYQETQYF. The CDR3 DNA reads as TGTGTCAGCAGCCCTCTAGCGTACCAAGAGACCCAGTACTTC. The chain recombines TRBV7-2 with TRBJ2-5, with D maybe TRBD2 (6 bases). CDR1 is SGHTA and CDR2 is FQGNSA in the germline V gene. CDR3 size: 14 residues. The variable domain in full, with the rest retrieved from reference TRBV7-2 and TRBJ2-5, is GAGVSQSPSNKVTEKGKDVELRCDPISGHTALYWYRQSLGQGLEFLIYFQGNSAPDKSGLPSDRFSAERTGGSVSTLTIQRTQQEDSAVYLCVSSPLAYQETQYFGPGTRLLVL.

The chain recombines TRBV7-8 with TRBJ1-2, with TRBD1 identical over 9 bases. With 6 bases clipped from V and 1 base from J, the junction kept 15 bases outside the gene matches. CDR1 and CDR2 (germline): SGHVS, FQNEAQ. The CDR3 has 18 residues. The chain's CDR3 is CASSSGILRDRDNYGYTF. The CDR3 DNA reads as TGTGCCAGCAGTTCCGGTATACTCCGGGACAGGGATAACTATGGCTACACCTTC.

As regards this clonotype: A much larger clone is a single base away; this may be a read error. The rearrangement joins TRBV10-3 to TRBJ2-2; D might be TRBD2 (5 bases). Germline V gives CDR1 ENHRY, CDR2 SYGVKD. This CDR3 region has 13 residues. The CDR3 DNA follows: TGTGCCATCAGTGGTAAGGGCACCGGGGAGCTGTATTTT. It yields the protein CAISGKGTGELYF.

This clonotype was picked up a small number of times. The rearrangement links TRBV5-1 to TRBJ2-7, with D uncertain. V lost 2 bases to trimming and J lost 3 bases, with 9 bases between them. Germline V gene sequence: CDR1 SGHRS, CDR2 YFSETQ. The CDR3 runs to 13 residues. The DNA of the CDR3 is TGCGCCAGCAGCTTCACCCCTAACTACGAGCAGTACTTC. It encodes CASSFTPNYEQYF.

This chain connects TRBV7-6 to TRBJ2-1; 10 bases map to TRBD2. The CDR3 runs 15 residues. The ends lost 10 bases at V and 2 bases at J; junction bases unmatched: 8. Germline V CDR1 and CDR2: SGHVS, FNYEAQ. The CDR3 protein is CANRKLAGAYNEQFF. CDR3 coding DNA: TGTGCCAACAGGAAGCTAGCGGGGGCCTACAATGAGCAGTTCTTC.

This sequence joins TRBV4-1 and TRBJ2-5; 8 bases line up with TRBD2. CDR3 length: 14 residues. Unmatched junction bases numbered 3, after V lost 1 base and J lost 5 bases. The V gene's germline CDR1 is MGHRA and CDR2 YSYEKL. The CDR3 loop reads CASSQGSGVETQYF. CDR3 sequence (DNA): TGCGCCAGCAGCCAAGGTAGCGGGGTGGAGACCCAGTACTTC.

This clonotype has only a few counts. The chain carries TRBV27 and TRBJ2-4; 7 bases map to TRBD2. Looked up from germline, CDR1 is MNHEY and CDR2 is SMNVEV (reference sequence). This CDR3 region has 17 residues. V shed 3 bases, J shed 0 bases, and the junction held 8 bases outside the gene matches. CDR3 DNA sequence: TGTGCCAGCAGTTTTTCCGGGGAGGGTCTAGCCAAAAACATTCAGTACTTC. Its translation: CASSFSGEGLAKNIQYF.

This clonotype was picked up many times. The chain recombines TRBV12-3 or TRBV12-4 with TRBJ2-5; D unclear. The CDR3 extends over 13 amino acids. Deletions cut 1 base from V and 0 bases from J, with 3 bases between. Here the CDR3 reads CASSLVHQETQYF. The CDR3 nucleotides read TGTGCCAGCAGTTTAGTGCACCAAGAGACCCAGTACTTC.

This clonotype was recorded many times. The chain has TRBV6-1 and TRBJ1-1; 9 bases agree with TRBD1. The CDR3 contains 17 residues. Germline lookup yields CDR1 MNHNS and CDR2 SASEGT. J gave up 6 bases and V 6 bases, and 17 bases lay outside the gene matches. In DNA, the CDR3 is TGTGCCAGCAGAGACCCAGGACAGGGGTTTTCGGCTTCTGAAGCTTTCTTT. This translates into CASRDPGQGFSASEAFF.

This clonotype was picked up a small number of times. The rearrangement links TRBV6-5 to TRBJ2-4; D is perhaps TRBD1 (5 bases). The ends were cut back, 2 bases at V and 2 bases at J, with 22 bases in the middle. The germline V gene encodes CDR1 MNHEY and CDR2 SVGAGI. The CDR3 has 19 residues. The CDR3 nucleotides read TGTGCCAGCAGTTACGATCTGGTGACAGTTAAAGGGTCCAAAAACATTCAGTACTTC. Amino acids: CASSYDLVTVKGSKNIQYF.